The TCR beta chain described here comes from a study of cytomegalovirus exposure and HLA in healthy donors. As for the donors, each was a healthy bone marrow donor. The PCR had 60 Vbeta and 13 Jbeta primers. Measured with immunoSEQ multiplex PCR; TCRdb has only the in-frame clones, and not every one. The repertoire holds around 140,000 clones, with 75% to 85% as singletons. Study-wide results and limits: Rare sequences made up most TCRs, while some public TCRs were found in many donors.

With respect to this clone: The antigen is not known.

CDR3 length equals 13 residues. V gave up 3 bases and J gave up 2 bases, with 11 bases separating them. Germline CDR1 reads GTSNPN; CDR2 reads SVGIG (reference sequence). The V and J genes are TRBV30 and TRBJ2-7, with D possibly being TRBD1 (6 bases). Sequences were obtained from PBMCs. The receptor was isolated from a woman aged 18-35 years in good health and CMV-seropositive. In DNA form, the CDR3 reads TGTGCCTGGAGGCGACAGGCCGCCTACGAGCAGTACTTC. This sequence encodes CAWRRQAAYEQYF.